At least ten counts were recorded for the clone carrying this T cell receptor (beta chain). Antigen specificity is unknown. Three rounds of nested PCR, following a modified ARM-PCR protocol, produced the TCRbeta library. MiXCR, applied by TCRdb to the multiplex PCR reads, yields one record per CDR3 protein. The table lists about 85,000 distinct CDR3 sequences, roughly 62% of them singletons. This sample is part of a study of tumor and adjacent non-tumor tissue in lung cancer. Looking at the study overall: Samples averaged about 3.8 million productive TCRbeta reads each.

Study-wide findings and caveats: In normal lung, the top 100 clones were significantly more dominant than in tumor. Tumor TCR diversity, when higher, was linked to shorter survival. Significantly higher TCR diversity was found in tumor than normal lung.

The template was RNA from unsorted bulk tissue. The germline CDR1 and CDR2 sequences are MNHEY and SVGAGI. Trimming left V 0 bases short and J 1 base short, with 19 bases between. The CDR3 totals 20 residues. The sequence derives from a man between 70 and 80 years old with non-small cell lung cancer. The specimen sequenced was lung tumor tissue. The chain is built from TRBV6-5 and TRBJ2-6; D uncertain. This CDR3 reads CASSYSRPLRSLSGANVLTF. For the CDR3, the DNA is TGTGCCAGCAGTTACTCGAGGCCCCTGCGAAGCCTGTCTGGGGCCAACGTCCTGACTTTC.